One and the same sample provided the 6 T cell receptor beta chains below, sequenced in a study of OX40 agonist ivuxolimab in advanced cancers. Data came from immunoSEQ multiplex PCR; TCRdb stores just in-frame clones and leaves some out. The sample includes about 46,000 clones, roughly 90% of them seen just once. The sequenced sample was CD4+ or CD8+ T cells sorted from blood, obtained in a trial of the OX40 agonist ivuxolimab. Receptor source: an adult with an advanced solid tumor such as melanoma, head and neck, liver or kidney cancer.

This chain joins TRBV27 and TRBJ2-1, with 11 bases identical to TRBD2. Germline CDR1 and CDR2: MNHEY and SMNVEV (reference sequence). V trimming: 5 bases; J trimming: 4 bases; junction bases outside the gene matches: 1. CDR3 length: 14 residues. The CDR3 region has the DNA TGTGCCAGCAGTCGACTAGCGGGGTACAATGAGCAGTTCTTC. Translating it yields CASSRLAGYNEQFF.

The chain has TRBV7-8 and TRBJ2-7; D not resolved. V was pared by 5 bases and J by 0 bases, with 14 bases between. Germline CDR1 is SGHVS and CDR2 is FQNEAQ. This CDR3 is built from 15 residues. CDR3 sequence: CASSLGPDRSYEQYF. The CDR3 DNA sequence: TGTGCCAGCAGCCTTGGACCCGACCGCTCCTACGAGCAGTACTTC. Complete variable domain (other parts from reference TRBV7-8 and TRBJ2-7): GAGVSQSPRYKVAKRGQDVALRCDPISGHVSLFWYQQALGQGPEFLTYFQNEAQLDKSGLPSDRFFAERPEGSVSTLKIQRTQQEDSAVYLCASSLGPDRSYEQYFGPGTRLTVT.

This rearrangement joins TRBV9 to TRBJ2-3; a weak D match, TRBD1 (6 bases). V was cut by 4 bases and J by 0 bases, with 12 bases left in between. The CDR3 has 15 amino acids. The germline V gene encodes CDR1 SGDLS and CDR2 YYNGEE. In DNA, the CDR3 is TGTGCCAGCAGCTACGAGGGGGTAAGCACAGATACGCAGTATTTT. This encodes CASSYEGVSTDTQYF.

The rearrangement joins TRBV9 to TRBJ2-1, with D possibly TRBD1 on 5 matching bases. Germline-derived CDR1 and CDR2 are SGDLS and YYNGEE. This CDR3 contains 15 residues. V gave up 4 bases and J gave up 0 bases, with 11 bases separating them. The chain's CDR3 is CASSPGASSYNEQFF. CDR3 coding DNA: TGTGCCAGCAGCCCTGGGGCTAGCTCCTACAATGAGCAGTTCTTC.

The chain has TRBV5-6 and TRBJ2-2; 8 positions agree with TRBD1. V was clipped by 4 bases and J by 4 bases; unmatched bases: 6. Germline lookup yields CDR1 SGHDT and CDR2 YYEEEE. The CDR3 runs 15 residues. The CDR3 protein is CASSVTGDGTGELFF. The CDR3 bases are TGTGCCAGCAGCGTGACAGGGGATGGCACCGGGGAGCTGTTTTTT.

This chain uses TRBV11-2 with TRBJ1-5, with 8 bases that match TRBD1. This CDR3 has 17 amino acids. The germline CDR1 and CDR2 sequences are SGHAT and FQNNGV. Trimming removed 5 bases from V and 0 bases from J; junction bases left unmatched: 9. CDR3 in amino acids: CASSPGTGDFSNQPQHF. CDR3 in DNA: TGTGCCAGCAGCCCCGGGACAGGTGACTTTAGCAATCAGCCCCAGCATTTT.